The T cell receptor beta chain under discussion was sequenced for a study of human CD8 memory T cell subsets. Production of TCR beta libraries used UMI-labeled 5' RACE as the method. TCRdb reprocessed the 5' RACE reads; each CDR3 protein has one entry and no DNA is given. The table lists over 10,000 distinct CDR3 sequences, with 14% in the top ten. Turning to this clonotype: Its antigen is not known.

CDR1 and CDR2 (germline): SGHRS, YFSETQ. The CDR3 extends over 13 amino acids. Whole-study results and caveats: Precursor exhausted T cells appeared less diverse than stem-like memory T cells according to Chao1 estimates.

The rearrangement joins TRBV5-1 to TRBJ1-2. The origin of this receptor is a human donor in good health. Sequences were obtained from CD8+ T cells from PBMCs. This CDR3 reads CASSLALGSGYTF.